Reported below is one T cell receptor beta chain. Germline values: CDR1 MNHNS, CDR2 SASEGT. The V gene lost 6 bases and the J gene lost 1 base, with 13 bases spanning the gap. The CDR3 loop spans 15 amino acids. The data were taken from a study of T cell changes during pregnancy in multiple sclerosis. Here immunoSEQ multiplex PCR was the method, and the copy in TCRdb shows in-frame clones only, minus some. The sample lists around 100,000 clones, approximately 89% occurring once. Specimen: peripheral blood, collected after pregnancy. The V gene is TRBV6-1, the J gene TRBJ1-5; weak D call: TRBD1 (6 bases). The receptor comes from a female donor with multiple sclerosis, enrolled in a pregnancy study. The CDR3 bases are TGTGCCAGCAGGCCAACAGGGTTAAGCAATCAGCCCCAGCATTTT. It is translated as CASRPTGLSNQPQHF.